This T cell receptor beta chain was profiled in a study of radiotherapy plus CTLA-4 blockade in lung cancer. As for the study in general: With 25% to 40% of patients having disease control, objective responses were seen in roughly 19%.

Assay: immunoSEQ multiplex PCR; the TCRdb copy retains only in-frame clones and omits some. This table holds approximately 60,000 clones, 77% found once. This specimen was peripheral blood, taken from a patient treated with radiotherapy plus ipilimumab. The TCR originated in a human donor with non-small cell lung cancer who had a complete response to radiotherapy plus ipilimumab.

As DNA, the CDR3 is TGTGCCAGCAGGTACAGTCCTGGAAACACCATATATTTT. Amino acid sequence: CASRYSPGNTIYF. The V and J genes are TRBV6-5 and TRBJ1-3; no firm D call. This CDR3 comprises 13 residues. V dropped 6 bases and J dropped 2 bases, with 8 bases sitting between them. CDR1 and CDR2 from the germline V gene are MNHEY and SVGAGI.